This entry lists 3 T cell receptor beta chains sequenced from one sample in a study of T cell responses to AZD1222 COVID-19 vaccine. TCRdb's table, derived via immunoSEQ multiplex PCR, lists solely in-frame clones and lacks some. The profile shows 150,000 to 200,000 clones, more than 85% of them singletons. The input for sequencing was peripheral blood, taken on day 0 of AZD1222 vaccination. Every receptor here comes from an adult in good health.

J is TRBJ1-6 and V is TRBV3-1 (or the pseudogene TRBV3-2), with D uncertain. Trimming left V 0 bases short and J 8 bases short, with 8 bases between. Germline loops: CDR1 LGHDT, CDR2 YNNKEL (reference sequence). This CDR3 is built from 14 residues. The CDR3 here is CASSQDFQDSPLHF. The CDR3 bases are TGTGCCAGCAGCCAAGATTTTCAGGATTCACCCCTCCACTTT.

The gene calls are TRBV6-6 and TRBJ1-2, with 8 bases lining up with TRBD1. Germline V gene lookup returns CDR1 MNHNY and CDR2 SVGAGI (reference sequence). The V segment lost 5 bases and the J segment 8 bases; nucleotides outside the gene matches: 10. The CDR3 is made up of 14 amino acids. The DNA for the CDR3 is TGTGCCAGCAGTGGCCCGAGGGACAGGATAGGCTACACCTTC. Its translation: CASSGPRDRIGYTF.

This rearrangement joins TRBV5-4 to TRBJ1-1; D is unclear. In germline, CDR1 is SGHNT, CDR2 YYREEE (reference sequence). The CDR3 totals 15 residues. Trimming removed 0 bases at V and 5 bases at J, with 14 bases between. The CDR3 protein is CASSLEPGRETEAFF. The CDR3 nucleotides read TGTGCCAGCAGCTTGGAACCCGGTAGGGAGACTGAAGCTTTCTTT.